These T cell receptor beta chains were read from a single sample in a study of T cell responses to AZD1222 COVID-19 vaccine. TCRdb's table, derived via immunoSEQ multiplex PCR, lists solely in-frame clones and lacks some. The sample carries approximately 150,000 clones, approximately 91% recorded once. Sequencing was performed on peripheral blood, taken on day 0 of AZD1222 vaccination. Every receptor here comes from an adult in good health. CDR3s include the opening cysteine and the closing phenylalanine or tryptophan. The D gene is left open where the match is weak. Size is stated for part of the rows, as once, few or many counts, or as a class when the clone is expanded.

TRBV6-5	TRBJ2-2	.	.	TGTGCCAGCCACAAACACGACACCGGGGAGCTGTTTTTT	CASHKHDTGELFF
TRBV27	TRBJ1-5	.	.	TGTGCCAGCAGTCCCCAGGTGGGTCAGCCCCAGCATTTT	CASSPQVGQPQHF
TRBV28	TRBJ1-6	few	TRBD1	TGTGCCAGCGCGGACAGGGGGAACTATAATTCACCCCTCCACTTT	CASADRGNYNSPLHF
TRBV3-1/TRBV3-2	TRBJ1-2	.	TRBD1	TGTGCGGTCGCTCAGGGGGCGAATGGCTACACCTTC	CAVAQGANGYTF
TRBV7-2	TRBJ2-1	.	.	TGTGCCAGCAGCTTAGAGCTGGGAGACAATGAGCAGTTCTTC	CASSLELGDNEQFF
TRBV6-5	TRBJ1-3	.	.	TGTGCCAGCAGTTACGGTGCGGCGAGCTCTGGAAACACCATATATTTT	CASSYGAASSGNTIYF
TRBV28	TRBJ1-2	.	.	TGTGCCAGCAGTTTCGGCGGAGGGGACAACTATGGCTACACCTTC	CASSFGGGDNYGYTF
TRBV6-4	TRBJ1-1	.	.	TGTGCCAGCAGGGGGAATAGCCTGAACACTGAAGCTTTCTTT	CASRGNSLNTEAFF
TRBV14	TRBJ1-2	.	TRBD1	TGTGCCAGCAGCCGGGACAGTCCCCGATATGGCTACACCTTC	CASSRDSPRYGYTF
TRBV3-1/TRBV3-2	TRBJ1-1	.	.	TGTGCCAGCAGCCAAGAGGCGCGGGGCAAGCGGGCTGAAGCTTTCTTT	CASSQEARGKRAEAFF
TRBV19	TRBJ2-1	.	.	TGTGCCAGTAGTCAGCAAACCTACAATGAGCAGTTCTTC	CASSQQTYNEQFF
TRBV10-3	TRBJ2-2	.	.	TGTGCCATCAGTGATATGGCCACCGGGGAGCTGTTTTTT	CAISDMATGELFF
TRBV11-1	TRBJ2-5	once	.	TGTGCCAGCAGCTTATCCGGGTTCCAAGAGACCCAGTACTTC	CASSLSGFQETQYF
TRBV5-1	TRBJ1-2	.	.	TGCGCCAGCAGCTCTGGACAGTCCACTACTAACTATGGCTACACCTTC	CASSSGQSTTNYGYTF
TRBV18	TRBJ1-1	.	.	TGTGCCAGCTCCCCGGGACCGATAAACACTGAAGCTTTCTTT	CASSPGPINTEAFF
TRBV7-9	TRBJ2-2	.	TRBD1	TGTGCCAGCAGCGAAATGACAGGGGGCACCGGGGAGCTGTTTTTT	CASSEMTGGTGELFF
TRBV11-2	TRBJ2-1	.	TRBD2	TGTGCCAGCAGCCGAGAGACTAGCGGGTACAATGAGCAGTTCTTC	CASSRETSGYNEQFF
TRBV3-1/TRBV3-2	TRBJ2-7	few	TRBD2	TGTGCCAGCAGTCCGGTGAGCGGGGCTACCTACGAGCAGTACTTC	CASSPVSGATYEQYF
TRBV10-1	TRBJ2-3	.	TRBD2	TGCGCCAGCAGCCAGACTAGCGGGGTCAGCACAGATACGCAGTATTTT	CASSQTSGVSTDTQYF
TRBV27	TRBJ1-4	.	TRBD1	TGTGCCAGCAGAAGAGTACAGGGGGTTTATGAAAAACTGTTTTTT	CASRRVQGVYEKLFF
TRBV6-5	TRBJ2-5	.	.	TGTGCCAGCAGTTACAGGGTTGGGCACCTCCAAGAGACCCAGTACTTC	CASSYRVGHLQETQYF
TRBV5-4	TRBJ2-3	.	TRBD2	TGTGCCAGCAGCCAACTAGCGGGAGGTGCAGATACGCAGTATTTT	CASSQLAGGADTQYF
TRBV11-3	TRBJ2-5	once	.	TGTGCCAGCAGCCTTAATTGGTTAGAGACCCAGTACTTC	CASSLNWLETQYF
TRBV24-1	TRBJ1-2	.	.	TGTGCCACCAGTGTGGAGGGGTATGGCTACACCTTC	CATSVEGYGYTF
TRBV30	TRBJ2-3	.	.	TGTGCCGGGACCCAGGGGCTTACAGATACGCAGTATTTT	CAGTQGLTDTQYF
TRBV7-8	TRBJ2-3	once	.	TGTGCCAGCAGCCTCCCTCCAGATACGCAGTATTTT	CASSLPPDTQYF
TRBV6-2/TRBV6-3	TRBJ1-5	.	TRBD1	TGTGCCAGCAGTTTGGACAGGGAAAATCAGCCCCAGCATTTT	CASSLDRENQPQHF
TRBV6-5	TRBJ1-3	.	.	TGTGCCAGCAGTTTAGGTCCCTCGGGACAAGGAAACACCATATATTTT	CASSLGPSGQGNTIYF
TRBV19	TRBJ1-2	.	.	TGTGCCAGTAGTATAGAGGAAGGGATGAACTATGGCTACACCTTC	CASSIEEGMNYGYTF
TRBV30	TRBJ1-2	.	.	TGTGCCTGGTCCATTACAGAGGGCTACACCTTC	CAWSITEGYTF
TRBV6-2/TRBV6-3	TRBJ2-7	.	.	TGTGCCAGCAGCCCCACCCAGAACTACGAGCAGTGCTTC	CASSPTQNYEQCF
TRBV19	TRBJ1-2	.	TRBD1	TGTGCCAGTAGTATTTCCCGGGACAGATTATACTATGGCTACACCTTC	CASSISRDRLYYGYTF